This TCR beta chain derives from a study of cytomegalovirus exposure and HLA in healthy donors. The PCR had 60 Vbeta and 13 Jbeta primers. Authors' data handling: Unique TCR beta chains numbered roughly 84 million in a later analysis, with around 11 million shared. Sequencing was performed with immunoSEQ multiplex PCR; in TCRdb, only in-frame clones are kept and a portion is missing. V, J and clone size reflect that table, while D and trimming were determined from the DNA. The sample holds 150,000 to 180,000 clones; around 74% are singletons and the top ten take 2.8%. The V segment lost 4 bases and the J segment 3 bases; nucleotides outside the gene matches: 4. The germline V gene encodes CDR1 SGHRS and CDR2 YFSETQ. The CDR3 totals 13 residues.

The chain employs TRBV5-1 and TRBJ2-7, with TRBD2 identical over 7 bases. Sequencing was performed on PBMCs. This clonotype was sampled from a man between 18 and 35 years old in good health and CMV-seronegative. CDR3 loop: CASSRGDDYEQYV. CDR3 nucleotide sequence: TGCGCCAGCAGCCGGGGGGACGACTACGAGCAGTACGTC.